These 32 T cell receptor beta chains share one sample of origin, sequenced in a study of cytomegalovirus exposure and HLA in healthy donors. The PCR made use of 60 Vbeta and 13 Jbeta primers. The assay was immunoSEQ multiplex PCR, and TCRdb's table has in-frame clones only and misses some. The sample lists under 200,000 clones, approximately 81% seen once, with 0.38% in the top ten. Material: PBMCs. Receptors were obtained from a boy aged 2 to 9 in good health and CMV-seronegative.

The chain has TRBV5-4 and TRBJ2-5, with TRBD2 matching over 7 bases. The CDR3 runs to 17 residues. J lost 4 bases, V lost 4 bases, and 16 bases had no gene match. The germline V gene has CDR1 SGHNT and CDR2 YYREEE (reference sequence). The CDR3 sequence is CASSPFGGGTGGETQYF. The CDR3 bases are TGTGCCAGCAGCCCCTTCGGGGGAGGGACGGGGGGAGAGACCCAGTACTTC.

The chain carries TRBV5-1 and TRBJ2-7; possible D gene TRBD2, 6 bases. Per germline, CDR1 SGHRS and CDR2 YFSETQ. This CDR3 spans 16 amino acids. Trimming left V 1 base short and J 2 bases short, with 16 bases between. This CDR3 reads CASSLPAGSAPYEQYF. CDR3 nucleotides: TGCGCCAGCAGCTTGCCTGCGGGAAGTGCACCCTACGAGCAGTACTTC.

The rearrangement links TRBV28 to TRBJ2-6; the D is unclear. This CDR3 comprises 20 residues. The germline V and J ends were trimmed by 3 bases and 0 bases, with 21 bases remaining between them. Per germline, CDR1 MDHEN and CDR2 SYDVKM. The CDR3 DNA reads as TGTGCCAGCAGTTTTCTTGGGTCAGATGACTTCCTCTCTGGGGCCAACGTCCTGACTTTC. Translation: CASSFLGSDDFLSGANVLTF.

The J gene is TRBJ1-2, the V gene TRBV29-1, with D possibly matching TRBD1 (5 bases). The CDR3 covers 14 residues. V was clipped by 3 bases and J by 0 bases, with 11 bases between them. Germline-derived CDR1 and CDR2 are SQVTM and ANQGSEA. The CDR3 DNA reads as TGCAGCGTTGAGGAGGGGTCGGCTAACTATGGCTACACCTTC. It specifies CSVEEGSANYGYTF.

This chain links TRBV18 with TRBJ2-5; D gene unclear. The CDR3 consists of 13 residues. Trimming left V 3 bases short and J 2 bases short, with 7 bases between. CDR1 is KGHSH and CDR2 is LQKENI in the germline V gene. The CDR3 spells CASSPSWQETQYF. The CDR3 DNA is TGTGCCAGCTCACCGAGCTGGCAAGAGACCCAGTACTTC.

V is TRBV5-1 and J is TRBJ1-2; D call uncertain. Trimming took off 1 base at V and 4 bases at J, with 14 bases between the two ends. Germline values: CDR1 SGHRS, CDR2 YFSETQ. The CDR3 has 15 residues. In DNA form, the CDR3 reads TGCGCCAGCAGCTTGTCGCCCGGCGGCCCCTATGGCTACACCTTC. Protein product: CASSLSPGGPYGYTF. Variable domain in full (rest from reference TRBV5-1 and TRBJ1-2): KAGVTQTPRYLIKTRGQQVTLSCSPISGHRSVSWYQQTPGQGLQFLFEYFSETQRNKGNFPGRFSGRQFSNSRSEMNVSTLELGDSALYLCASSLSPGGPYGYTFGSGTRLTVV.

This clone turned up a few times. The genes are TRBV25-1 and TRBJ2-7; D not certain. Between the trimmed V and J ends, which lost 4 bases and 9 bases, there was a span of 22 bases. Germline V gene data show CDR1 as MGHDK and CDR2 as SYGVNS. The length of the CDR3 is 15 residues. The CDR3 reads CASSGGASNVPWQYF. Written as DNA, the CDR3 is TGTGCCAGCAGTGGAGGCGCCTCCAACGTGCCCTGGCAGTACTTC.

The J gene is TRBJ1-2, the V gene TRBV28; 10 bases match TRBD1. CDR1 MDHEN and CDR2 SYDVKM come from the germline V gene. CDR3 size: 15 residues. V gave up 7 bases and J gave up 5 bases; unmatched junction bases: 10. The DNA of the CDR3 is TGTGCCAGCACCACGACTGGACAGGGGGAATATGGCTACACCTTC. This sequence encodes CASTTTGQGEYGYTF.

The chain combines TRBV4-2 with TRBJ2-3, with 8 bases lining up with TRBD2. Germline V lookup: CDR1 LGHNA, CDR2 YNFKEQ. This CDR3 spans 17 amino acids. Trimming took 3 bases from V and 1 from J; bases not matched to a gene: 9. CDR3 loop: CASSQQKRESGTDTQYF. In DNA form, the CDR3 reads TGTGCCAGCAGCCAGCAAAAGCGGGAGAGTGGCACAGATACGCAGTATTTT.

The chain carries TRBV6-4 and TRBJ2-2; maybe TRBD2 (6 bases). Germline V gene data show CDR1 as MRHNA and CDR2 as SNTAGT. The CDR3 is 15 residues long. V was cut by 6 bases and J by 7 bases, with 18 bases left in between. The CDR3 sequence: CASRPQRVGIGELFF. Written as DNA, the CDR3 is TGTGCCAGCAGACCTCAGCGGGTAGGTATCGGGGAGCTGTTTTTT.

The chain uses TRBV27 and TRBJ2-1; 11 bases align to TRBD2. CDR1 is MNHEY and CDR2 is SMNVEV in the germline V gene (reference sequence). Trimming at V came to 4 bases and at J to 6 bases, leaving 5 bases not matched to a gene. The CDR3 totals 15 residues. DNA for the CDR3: TGTGCCAGCAGTTCCCTAGCGGGAGGAGCCAATGAGCAGTTCTTC. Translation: CASSSLAGGANEQFF.

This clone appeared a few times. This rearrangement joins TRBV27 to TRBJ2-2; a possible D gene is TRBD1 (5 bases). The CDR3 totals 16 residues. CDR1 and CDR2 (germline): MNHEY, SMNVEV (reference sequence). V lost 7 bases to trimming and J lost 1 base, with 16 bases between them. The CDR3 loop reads CASISSMGRNTGELFF. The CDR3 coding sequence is TGTGCCAGCATATCGAGTATGGGGCGGAACACCGGGGAGCTGTTTTTT.

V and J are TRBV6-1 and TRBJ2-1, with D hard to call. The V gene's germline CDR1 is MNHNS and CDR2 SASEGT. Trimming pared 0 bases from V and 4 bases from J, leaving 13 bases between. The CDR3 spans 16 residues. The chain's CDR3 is CASSEAGYSPYNEQFF. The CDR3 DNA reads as TGTGCCAGCAGTGAAGCTGGATACAGCCCTTACAATGAGCAGTTCTTC.

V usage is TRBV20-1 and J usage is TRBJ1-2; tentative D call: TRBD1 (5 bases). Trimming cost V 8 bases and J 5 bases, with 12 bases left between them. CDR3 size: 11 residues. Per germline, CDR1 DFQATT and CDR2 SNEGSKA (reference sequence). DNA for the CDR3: TGCAGTAACTCCCCAGGGTATGGCTACACCTTC. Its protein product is CSNSPGYGYTF.

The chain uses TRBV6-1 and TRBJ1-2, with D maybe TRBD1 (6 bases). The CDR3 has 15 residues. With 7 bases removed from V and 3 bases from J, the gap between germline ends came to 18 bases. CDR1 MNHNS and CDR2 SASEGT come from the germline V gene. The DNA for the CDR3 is TGTGCCAGCACTCTCGGACAGTCCAATGACTATGGCTACACCTTC. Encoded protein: CASTLGQSNDYGYTF.

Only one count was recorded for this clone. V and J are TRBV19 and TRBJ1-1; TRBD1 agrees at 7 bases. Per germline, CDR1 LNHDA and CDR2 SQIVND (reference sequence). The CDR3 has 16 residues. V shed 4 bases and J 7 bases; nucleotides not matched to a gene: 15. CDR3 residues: CASSTSRGRDKNEAFF. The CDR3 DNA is TGTGCCAGTAGTACGTCGAGGGGGCGCGATAAAAATGAAGCTTTCTTT.

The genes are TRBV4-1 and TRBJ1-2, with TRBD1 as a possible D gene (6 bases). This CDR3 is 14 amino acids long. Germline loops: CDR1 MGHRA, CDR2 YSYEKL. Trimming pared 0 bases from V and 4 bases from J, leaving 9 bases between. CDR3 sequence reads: CASSQEGQIYGYTF. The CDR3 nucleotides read TGCGCCAGCAGCCAAGAAGGACAGATCTATGGCTACACCTTC.

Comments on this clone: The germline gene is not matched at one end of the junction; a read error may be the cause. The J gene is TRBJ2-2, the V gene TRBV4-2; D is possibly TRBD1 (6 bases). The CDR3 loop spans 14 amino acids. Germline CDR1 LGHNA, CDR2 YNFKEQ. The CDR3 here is CASSAQGNTGELSF. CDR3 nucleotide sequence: TGTGCCAGCAGTGCCCAGGGGAACACCGGGGAGCTGTCTTTT.

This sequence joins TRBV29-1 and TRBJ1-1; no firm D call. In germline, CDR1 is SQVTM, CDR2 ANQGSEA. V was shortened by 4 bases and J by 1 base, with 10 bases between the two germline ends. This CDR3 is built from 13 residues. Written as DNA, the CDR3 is TGCAGCGTTGGGGAGAGTCCGAACACTGAAGCTTTCTTT. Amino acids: CSVGESPNTEAFF.

The CDR3 region has the DNA TGTGCCAGTAGTATATCGGGGGTCCTTGGGACTGAAGCTTTCTTT. This sequence encodes CASSISGVLGTEAFF. This chain joins TRBV19 and TRBJ1-1; D possibly corresponds to TRBD1 (5 bases). Trimming took 2 bases from V and 5 from J, leaving 15 bases between them. The V gene's germline CDR1 is LNHDA and CDR2 SQIVND (reference sequence). This CDR3 comprises 15 residues.

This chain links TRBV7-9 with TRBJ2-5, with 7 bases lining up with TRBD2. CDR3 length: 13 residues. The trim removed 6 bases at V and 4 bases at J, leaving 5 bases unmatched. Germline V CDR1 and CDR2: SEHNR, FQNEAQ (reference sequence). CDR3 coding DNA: TGTGCCAGCAGATGGGAGGGAGCAGAGACCCAGTACTTC. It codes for CASRWEGAETQYF.

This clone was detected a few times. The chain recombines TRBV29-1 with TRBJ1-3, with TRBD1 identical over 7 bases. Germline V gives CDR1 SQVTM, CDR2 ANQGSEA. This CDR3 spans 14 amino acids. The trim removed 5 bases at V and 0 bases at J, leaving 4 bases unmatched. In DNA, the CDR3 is TGCAGCGTTTGGGACAGTAACTCTGGAAACACCATATATTTT. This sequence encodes CSVWDSNSGNTIYF.

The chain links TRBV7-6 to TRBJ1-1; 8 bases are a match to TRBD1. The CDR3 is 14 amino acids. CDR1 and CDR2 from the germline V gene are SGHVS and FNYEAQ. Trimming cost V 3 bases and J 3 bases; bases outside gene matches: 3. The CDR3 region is CASSLSRGHTEAFF. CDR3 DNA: TGTGCCAGCAGCTTGTCCAGGGGGCACACTGAAGCTTTCTTT.

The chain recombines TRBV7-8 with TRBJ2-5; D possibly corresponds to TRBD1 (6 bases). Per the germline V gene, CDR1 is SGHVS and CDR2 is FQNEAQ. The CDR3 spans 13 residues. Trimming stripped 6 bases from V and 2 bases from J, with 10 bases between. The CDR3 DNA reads TGTGCCAGCAGGGACGGACAGCAAGAGACCCAGTACTTC. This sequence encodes CASRDGQQETQYF.

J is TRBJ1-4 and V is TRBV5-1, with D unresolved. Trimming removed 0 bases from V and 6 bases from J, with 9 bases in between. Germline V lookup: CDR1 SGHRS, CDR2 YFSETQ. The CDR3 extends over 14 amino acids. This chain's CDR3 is CASSLGQRDEKLFF. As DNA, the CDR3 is TGCGCCAGCAGCTTGGGCCAGAGGGATGAAAAACTGTTTTTT.

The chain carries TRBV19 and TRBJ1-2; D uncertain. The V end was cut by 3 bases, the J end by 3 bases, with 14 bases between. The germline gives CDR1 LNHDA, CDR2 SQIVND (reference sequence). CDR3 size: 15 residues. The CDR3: CASSIGGTLDYGYTF. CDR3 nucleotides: TGTGCCAGTAGTATCGGCGGCACCCTCGACTATGGCTACACCTTC.

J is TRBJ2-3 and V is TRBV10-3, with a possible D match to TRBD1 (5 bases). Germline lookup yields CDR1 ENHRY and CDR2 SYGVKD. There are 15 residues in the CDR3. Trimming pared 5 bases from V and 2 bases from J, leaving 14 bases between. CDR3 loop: CAISRQPSTTDTQYF. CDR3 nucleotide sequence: TGTGCCATCAGTAGACAGCCATCCACCACAGATACGCAGTATTTT.

As DNA, the CDR3 is TGTGCCAGCAGTCGTGGGACTCTCCAAGGAGATACGCAGTATTTT. Its translation is CASSRGTLQGDTQYF. V and J are TRBV6-5 and TRBJ2-3; D is possibly TRBD2 (6 bases). The CDR3 sequence is 15 residues long. V was cut by 5 bases and J by 5 bases, with 17 bases left in between. Germline assignment: CDR1 MNHEY and CDR2 SVGAGI.

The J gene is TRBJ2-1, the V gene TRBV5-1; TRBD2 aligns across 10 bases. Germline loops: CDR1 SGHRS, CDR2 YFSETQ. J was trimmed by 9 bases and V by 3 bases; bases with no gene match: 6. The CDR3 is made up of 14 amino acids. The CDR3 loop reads CASSSSGSPSEQFF. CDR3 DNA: TGCGCCAGCAGCTCTAGCGGGAGCCCAAGTGAGCAGTTCTTC.

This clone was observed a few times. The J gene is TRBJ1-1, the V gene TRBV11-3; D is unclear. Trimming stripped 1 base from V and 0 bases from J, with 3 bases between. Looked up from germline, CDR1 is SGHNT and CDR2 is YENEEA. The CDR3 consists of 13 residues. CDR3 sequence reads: CASSLGLNTEAFF. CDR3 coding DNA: TGTGCCAGCAGCTTAGGGCTGAACACTGAAGCTTTCTTT.

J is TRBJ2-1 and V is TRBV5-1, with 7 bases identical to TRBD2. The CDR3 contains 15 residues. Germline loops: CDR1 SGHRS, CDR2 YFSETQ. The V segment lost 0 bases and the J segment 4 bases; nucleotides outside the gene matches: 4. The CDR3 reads CASSLEASGYNEQFF. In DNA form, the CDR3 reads TGCGCCAGCAGCTTGGAGGCTAGCGGTTACAATGAGCAGTTCTTC.

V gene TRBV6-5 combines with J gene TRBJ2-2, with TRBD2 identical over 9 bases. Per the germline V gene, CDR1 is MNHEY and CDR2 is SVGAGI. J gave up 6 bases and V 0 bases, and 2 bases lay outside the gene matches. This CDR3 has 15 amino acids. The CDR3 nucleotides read TGTGCCAGCAGTTACTCGGCGGGAGGGCCCGGGGAGCTGTTTTTT. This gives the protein CASSYSAGGPGELFF.